This TCR beta chain comes out of a study of monozygotic twins with inflammatory bowel disease (dated by TCRdb to the late 2010s). About the full investigation: The full study comprised 28 monozygotic twin pairs: nine German pairs (four IBD-concordant, five IBD-discordant) and 19 IBD-discordant Danish pairs. Disease-associated traits were sought mainly through comparisons between IBD patients and their genetically identical healthy co-twins within discordant pairs. Each individual had, on average, about 151 000 unique TCRalpha sequences and 181 000 unique TCRbeta sequences available for analysis.

What the work shows at the level of the full study, not this receptor alone: Differing immunosuppressive treatments among patients may have added background noise and inter-individual variability to the repertoires. The analysis was unable to tell different T cell subtypes apart. The results gave no support for a single strong signal or clonotype linked to IBD. Repertoire similarity did not differ between concordant and discordant twins, possibly due to limited statistical power. Compared with healthy twins, IBD patients had fewer clonotypes in common with other individuals, a difference most pronounced in patients showing signs of disease activity. A decrease in TCRbeta repertoire diversity, as measured by inverse Simpson index, was observed in IBD patients compared with their healthy co-twins.

On this clonotype: What this receptor recognizes is not known.

From each donor, a roughly 2.3 ml peripheral blood sample was drawn into PAXgene tubes and stored at -80 degrees C. Without T cell sorting, total RNA was isolated from whole blood using the PAXgene blood miRNA kit on an automated QIAcube. Deep TCRalpha and TCRbeta repertoire profiling with unique molecular barcoding was performed on peripheral blood of monozygotic twin pairs concordant or discordant for inflammatory bowel disease. Smoking habits were recorded for all twin pairs, and individuals were classified as current, former or never smokers. Preparation of the library involved 5' RACE. Preparation of each TCR library used about 4,000 ng of total RNA. For each sample, cDNA was synthesized in eight separate reactions using SMARTScribe reverse transcriptase. During cDNA synthesis, template switching introduced unique molecular identifiers that contained a 6-nucleotide sample barcode. Two nested PCRs of around 15 and 10 cycles amplified the TCRalpha and TCRbeta cDNA, and bead purification followed each PCR. Before amplification, cDNA was treated with uracil DNA-glycosylase and purified using the QIAquick PCR purification kit. The second PCR added Illumina TruSeq-compatible adapters along with sample-specific barcodes. TapeStation and Qubit were used to check library quality and concentration, and 5 ng of each library went into the pool. Sequencing of pooled libraries was carried out on an Illumina HiSeq2500 single-index Rapid Run using 2 x 100 bp reads and custom sequencing primers. Per the authors' processing: MiGEC version 1.2.6 was used for UMI-based consensus assembly, which corrected PCR and sequencing errors. V(D)J alignment, clonotype assembly and CDR3 extraction were performed with MiXCR version 2.1.1. Gene usage, clonotype sharing and MAIT/NKT TCR abundance were normalised by analysing the top 1000, 10 000 and 20 000 clonotypes per sample. Diversity was computed as the inverse Simpson index with the vegan R package after downsampling to 27 000 UMIs. Paired Mann-Whitney U tests were applied to discordant twin pairs, with Benjamini-Hochberg correction for multiple testing. Following reprocessing of the reads by TCRdb, the data hold one row per CDR3 protein sequence and no DNA is available. The V and J calls were determined by TCRdb, not by the authors. The sample table gives over 350,000 distinct CDR3 sequences. In total, the top ten clones hold about 2.5% of the sample.

CDR1 and CDR2, per the germline V gene, are SGDLS and YYNGEE. The CDR3 runs 12 amino acids, cysteine and phenylalanine included. Only the protein is available. The receptor chain draws on TRBV9 and TRBJ2-1. The sample comprised blood. This TCR derives from a human donor with ulcerative colitis or Crohn's disease, or a healthy co-twin of an affected twin (not recorded which). The CDR3 region has the sequence CASSFTTNEQFF. With all but the CDR3 taken from the reference TRBV9 and TRBJ2-1 genes, the full variable domain is: DSGVTQTPKHLITATGQRVTLRCSPRSGDLSVYWYQQSLDQGLQFLIQYYNGEERAKGNILERFSAQQFPDLHSELNLSSLELGDSALYFCASSFTTNEQFFGPGTRLTVL.